These 3 T cell receptor beta chains originate from one sample sequenced in a study of T-cell reconstitution after alpha-beta-depleted transplantation in children. The library targeted TCRbeta and was prepared with unique molecular identifiers. In TCRdb, the PCR reads were re-called with MiXCR into one record per CDR3 protein. The sample lists 450,000 to 600,000 distinct CDR3 sequences, approximately 12% occurring once. Sequencing was performed on PBMCs, mostly from graft donor cells, taken 360 days after TCRalphabeta/CD19-depleted stem cell transplant. The source is a male patient under 18 who had a stem cell transplant for acute myeloid leukemia, so the T cells may come from the graft donor.

The rearrangement joins TRBV9 to TRBJ2-1, with unresolved D. The germline V and J ends were trimmed by 4 bases and 6 bases, with 17 bases remaining between them. The CDR3 runs 15 residues. Germline V gene sequence: CDR1 SGDLS, CDR2 YYNGEE. CDR3 sequence (DNA): TGTGCCAGCAGCCCTCGGTACATGGTTACCAATGAGCAGTTCTTC. It encodes CASSPRYMVTNEQFF.

V gene TRBV29-1 combines with J gene TRBJ2-5, with 7 bases fitting TRBD1. J was trimmed by 0 bases and V by 3 bases; bases with no gene match: 4. From germline, CDR1 is SQVTM and CDR2 ANQGSEA. The CDR3 contains 14 residues. The CDR3 DNA reads TGCAGCGTTGAGAAGGGGGCGGACCAAGAGACCCAGTACTTC. Translating gives CSVEKGADQETQYF. Filled out from reference TRBV29-1 and TRBJ2-5, the complete variable domain reads SAVISQKPSRDICQRGTSLTIQCQVDSQVTMMFWYRQQPGQSLTLIATANQGSEATYESGFVIDKFPISRPNLTFSTLTVSNMSPEDSSIYLCSVEKGADQETQYFGPGTRLLVL.

The chain has TRBV12-3 or TRBV12-4 and TRBJ1-5; the D gene is possibly TRBD1 (6 bases). V shed 5 bases and J shed 7 bases, with 12 bases lying between them. The CDR3 extends over 13 amino acids. In DNA form, the CDR3 reads TGTGCCAGCAGTCCACAGGGAAGCCAGCCCCAGCATTTT. It translates to CASSPQGSQPQHF.